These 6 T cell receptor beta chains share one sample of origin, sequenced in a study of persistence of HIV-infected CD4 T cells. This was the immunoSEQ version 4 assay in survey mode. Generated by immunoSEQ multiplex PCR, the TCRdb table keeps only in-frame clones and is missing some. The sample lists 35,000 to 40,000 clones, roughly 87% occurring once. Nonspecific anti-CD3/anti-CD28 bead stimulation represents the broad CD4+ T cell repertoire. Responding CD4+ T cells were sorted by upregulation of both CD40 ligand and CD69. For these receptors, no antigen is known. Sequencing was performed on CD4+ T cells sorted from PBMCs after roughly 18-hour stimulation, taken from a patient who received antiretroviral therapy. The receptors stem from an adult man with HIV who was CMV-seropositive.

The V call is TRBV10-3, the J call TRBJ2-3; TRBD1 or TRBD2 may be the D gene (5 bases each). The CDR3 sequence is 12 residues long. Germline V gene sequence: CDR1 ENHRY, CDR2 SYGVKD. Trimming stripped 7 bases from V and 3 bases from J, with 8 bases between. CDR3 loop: CAIKGPTDTQYF. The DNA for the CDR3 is TGTGCCATCAAGGGACCGACAGATACGCAGTATTTT.

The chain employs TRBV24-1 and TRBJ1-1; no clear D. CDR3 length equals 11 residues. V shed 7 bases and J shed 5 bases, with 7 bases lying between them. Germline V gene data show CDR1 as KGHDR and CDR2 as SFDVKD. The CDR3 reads CATSQGTEAFF. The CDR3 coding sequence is TGTGCCACCAGCCAAGGAACTGAAGCTTTCTTT.

CDR3 amino acids: CATSDYGTGGNTGELFF. The CDR3 bases are TGTGCCACCAGTGATTACGGGACAGGGGGGAACACCGGGGAGCTGTTTTTT. This chain joins TRBV24-1 and TRBJ2-2, with TRBD1 identical over 11 bases. V trimming: 2 bases; J trimming: 1 base; junction bases outside the gene matches: 2. The CDR3 consists of 17 residues. In germline, CDR1 is KGHDR, CDR2 SFDVKD.

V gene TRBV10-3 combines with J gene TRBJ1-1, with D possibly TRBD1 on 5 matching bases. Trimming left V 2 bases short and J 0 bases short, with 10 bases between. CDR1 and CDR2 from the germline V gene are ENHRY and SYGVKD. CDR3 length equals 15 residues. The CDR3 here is CAISEPGTLNTEAFF. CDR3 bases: TGTGCCATCAGTGAGCCTGGGACTCTGAACACTGAAGCTTTCTTT.

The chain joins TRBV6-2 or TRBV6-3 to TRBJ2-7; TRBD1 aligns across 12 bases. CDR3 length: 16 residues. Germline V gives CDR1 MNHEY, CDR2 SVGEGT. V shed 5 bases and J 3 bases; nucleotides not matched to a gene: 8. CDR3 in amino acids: CASSLTGTGGVYEQYF. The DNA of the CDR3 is TGTGCCAGCAGTCTAACCGGGACAGGGGGCGTCTACGAGCAGTACTTC.

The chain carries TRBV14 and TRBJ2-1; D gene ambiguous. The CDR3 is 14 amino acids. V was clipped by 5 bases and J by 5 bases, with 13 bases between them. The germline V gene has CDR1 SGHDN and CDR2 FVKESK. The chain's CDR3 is CASSGVRGNNEQFF. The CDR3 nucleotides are TGTGCCAGCAGCGGAGTCCGCGGAAACAATGAGCAGTTCTTC.